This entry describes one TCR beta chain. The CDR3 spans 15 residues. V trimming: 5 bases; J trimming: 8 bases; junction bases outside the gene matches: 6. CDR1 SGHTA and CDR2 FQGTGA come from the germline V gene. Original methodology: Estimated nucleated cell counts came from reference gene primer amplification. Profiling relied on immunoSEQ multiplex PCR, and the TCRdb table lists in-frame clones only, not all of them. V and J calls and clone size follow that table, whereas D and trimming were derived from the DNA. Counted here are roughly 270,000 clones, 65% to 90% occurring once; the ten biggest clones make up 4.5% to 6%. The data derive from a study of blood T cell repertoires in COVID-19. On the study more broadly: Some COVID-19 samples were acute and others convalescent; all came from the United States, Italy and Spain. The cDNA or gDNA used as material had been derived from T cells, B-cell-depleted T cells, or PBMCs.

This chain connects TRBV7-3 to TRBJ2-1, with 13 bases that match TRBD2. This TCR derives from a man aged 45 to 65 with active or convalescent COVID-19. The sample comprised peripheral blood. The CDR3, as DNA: TGTGCCAGCAGCATCGGACTAGCGGGAGTGGATGAGCAGTTCTTC. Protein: CASSIGLAGVDEQFF. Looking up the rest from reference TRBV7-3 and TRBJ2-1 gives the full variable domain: GAGVSQTPSNKVTEKGKYVELRCDPISGHTALYWYRQSLGQGPEFLIYFQGTGAADDSGLPNDRFFAVRPEGSVSTLKIQRTERGDSAVYLCASSIGLAGVDEQFFGPGTRLTVL.